The clone carrying this TCR beta chain occurred a few times. This record belongs to a study of blood T cells in healthy people across ages. Through a sample-barcoded 5' primer and a J-beta primer mix, a second PCR was run for 7 to 11 cycles. One entry per CDR3 protein, called by TCRdb with MiXCR from the 5' RACE reads. The sample lists roughly 1.7 million distinct CDR3 sequences, roughly a third occurring once. The CDR3 runs to 12 residues. Germline CDR1 is LGHDT and CDR2 is YNNKEL (reference sequence). The germline V and J ends were trimmed by 5 bases and 4 bases, with 7 bases remaining between them.

The chain carries TRBV3-1 and TRBJ2-3; D unclear. Specimen: blood. The clonotype was recovered from a woman aged 25 to 45 in good health. The CDR3 reads CASSWVSDTQYF. The CDR3 nucleotides read TGTGCCAGCAGCTGGGTGTCAGATACGCAGTATTTT.